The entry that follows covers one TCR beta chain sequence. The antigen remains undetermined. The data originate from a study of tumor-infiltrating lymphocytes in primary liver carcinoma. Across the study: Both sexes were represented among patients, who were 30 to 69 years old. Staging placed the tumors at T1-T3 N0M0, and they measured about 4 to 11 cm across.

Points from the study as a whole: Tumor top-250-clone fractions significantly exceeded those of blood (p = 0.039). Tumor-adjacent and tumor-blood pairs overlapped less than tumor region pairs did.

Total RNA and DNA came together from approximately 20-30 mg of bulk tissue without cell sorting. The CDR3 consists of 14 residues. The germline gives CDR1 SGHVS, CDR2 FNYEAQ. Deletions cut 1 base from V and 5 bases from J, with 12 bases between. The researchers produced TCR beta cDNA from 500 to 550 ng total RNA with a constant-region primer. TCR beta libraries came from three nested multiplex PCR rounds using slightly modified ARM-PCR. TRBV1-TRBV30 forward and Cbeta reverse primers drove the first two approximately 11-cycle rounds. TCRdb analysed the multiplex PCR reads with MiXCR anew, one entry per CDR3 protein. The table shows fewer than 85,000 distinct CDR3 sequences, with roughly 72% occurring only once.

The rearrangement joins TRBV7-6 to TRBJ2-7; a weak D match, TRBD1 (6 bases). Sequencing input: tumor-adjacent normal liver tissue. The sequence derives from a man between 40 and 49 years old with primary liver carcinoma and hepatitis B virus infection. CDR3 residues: CASSLGAGEDEQYF. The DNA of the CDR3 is TGTGCCAGCAGCTTAGGGGCAGGGGAAGACGAGCAGTACTTC.